This T cell receptor beta chain was captured by sequencing in a study of cytomegalovirus exposure and HLA in healthy donors. The study's findings and limits: As a later analysis showed, a missense DCLRE1C variant was linked to trimming of TCR beta V- and J-genes.

A word on this clone: Its antigen is undetermined.

PCR amplification relied on 60 Vbeta primers (plus 13 Jbeta primers). Profiled with immunoSEQ multiplex PCR; TCRdb holds only in-frame clones, not every one. This sample has some 140,000 clones, with around 79% found just once. This sequence originates from a woman in her forties or fifties in good health and CMV-seropositive. The sample comprised PBMCs.

This chain's CDR3 is CASNPGAGGYVTQYF. Written as DNA, the CDR3 is TGTGCCAGCAACCCCGGTGCGGGGGGGTACGTGACCCAGTACTTC. The chain joins TRBV7-8 to TRBJ2-5; 9 positions match TRBD2. CDR3 length equals 15 residues. CDR1 SGHVS and CDR2 FQNEAQ come from the germline V gene. V trimming: 7 bases; J trimming: 7 bases; junction bases outside the gene matches: 13.